This TCR beta chain is drawn from a study of cytomegalovirus exposure and HLA in healthy donors. The CDR3 totals 16 residues. V shed 3 bases and J shed 5 bases, with 17 bases lying between them. From germline, CDR1 is MGHRA and CDR2 YSYEKL. The PCR was carried out with 60 Vbeta primers and 13 Jbeta primers. Measured with immunoSEQ multiplex PCR; TCRdb has only the in-frame clones, and not every one. This table holds about 150,000 clones, 70% to 80% found once. The receptor was derived from a man aged 35-49 years in good health and CMV-seropositive. Sequencing was carried out using PBMCs. The rearrangement joins TRBV4-1 to TRBJ1-5; no clear D. This chain's CDR3 is CASSQQKGGGDQPQHF. The CDR3 DNA follows: TGCGCCAGCAGCCAGCAGAAGGGTGGAGGTGATCAGCCCCAGCATTTT.